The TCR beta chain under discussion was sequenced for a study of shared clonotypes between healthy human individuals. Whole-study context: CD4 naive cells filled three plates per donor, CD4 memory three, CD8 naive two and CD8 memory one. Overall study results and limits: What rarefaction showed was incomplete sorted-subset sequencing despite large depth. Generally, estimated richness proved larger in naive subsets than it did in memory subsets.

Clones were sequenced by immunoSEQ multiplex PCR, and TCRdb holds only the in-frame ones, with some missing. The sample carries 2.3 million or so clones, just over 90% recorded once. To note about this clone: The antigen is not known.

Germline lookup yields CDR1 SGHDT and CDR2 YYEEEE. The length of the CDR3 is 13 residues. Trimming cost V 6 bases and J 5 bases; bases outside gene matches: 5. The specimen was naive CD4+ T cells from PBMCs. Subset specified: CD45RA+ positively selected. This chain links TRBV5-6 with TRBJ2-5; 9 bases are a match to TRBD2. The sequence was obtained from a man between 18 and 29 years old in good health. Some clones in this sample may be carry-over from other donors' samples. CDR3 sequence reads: CASNRREGETQYF. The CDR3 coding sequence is TGTGCCAGCAACAGGCGGGAGGGGGAGACCCAGTACTTC.